Below, 5 T cell receptor beta chains from the same sample are listed, as sequenced in a study of T cells after yellow fever vaccination. TCRdb recomputed calls from the 5' RACE reads with MiXCR, one row per CDR3 protein. In the table there are just over 250,000 distinct CDR3 sequences, roughly 5.2% of which are singletons. The sequences come from CD4+ T cells sorted from PBMCs, collected on the day of the yellow fever booster vaccination. The receptors originated from a man aged 18 to 29 who received the YFV17D yellow fever vaccine.

This clonotype was seen ten or more times. The V gene is TRBV29-1, the J gene TRBJ1-5, with 7 bases that match TRBD1. Germline values: CDR1 SQVTM, CDR2 ANQGSEA. V dropped 5 bases and J dropped 5; count of bases not matched to a gene: 6. CDR3 length: 13 amino acids. The CDR3 reads CSVTQGEDQPQHF. Written as DNA, the CDR3 is TGCAGCGTTACTCAGGGGGAAGATCAGCCCCAGCATTTT. The whole variable domain, filled in from reference TRBV29-1 and TRBJ1-5, reads SAVISQKPSRDICQRGTSLTIQCQVDSQVTMMFWYRQQPGQSLTLIATANQGSEATYESGFVIDKFPISRPNLTFSTLTVSNMSPEDSSIYLCSVTQGEDQPQHFGDGTRLSIL.

This clonotype appeared many times. V usage is TRBV5-6 and J usage is TRBJ2-1; D may be TRBD2 (7 bases). The CDR3 is 16 amino acids. Looked up from germline, CDR1 is SGHDT and CDR2 is YYEEEE. Trimming left V 1 base short and J 4 bases short, with 15 bases between. CDR3: CASSLRGGSTYNEQFF. The CDR3 coding sequence is TGTGCCAGCAGCTTGAGGGGGGGATCTACGTACAATGAGCAGTTCTTC.

The rearrangement joins TRBV7-2 to TRBJ2-7; D not certain. Deletions cut 5 bases from V and 2 bases from J, with 10 bases between. The V gene's germline CDR1 is SGHTA and CDR2 FQGNSA. CDR3 length equals 13 residues. The CDR3 loop reads CASSPRTPYEQYF. The CDR3 DNA is TGTGCCAGCAGCCCGCGGACCCCCTACGAGCAGTACTTC.

This clonotype was seen at least ten times. The rearrangement joins TRBV15 to TRBJ1-3; 7 nucleotides agree with TRBD1. The V and J ends lost 4 bases and 4 bases, in that order; junction bases with no gene match: 22. This CDR3 has 20 amino acids. Per the germline V gene, CDR1 is LNHNV and CDR2 is YYDKDF (reference sequence). Here the CDR3 DNA reads TGTGCCACCAGCACCCCTCGAACCGCGATTGCCAGGGGGACGGGAAACACCATATATTTT. It encodes CATSTPRTAIARGTGNTIYF.

This clonotype was recorded a few times. The chain joins TRBV3-1 to TRBJ2-3, with unresolved D. CDR3 length: 13 amino acids. The germline V gene has CDR1 LGHDT and CDR2 YNNKEL (reference sequence). Trimming removed 0 bases from V and 5 bases from J, with 6 bases in between. CDR3 in DNA: TGTGCCAGCAGCCAAGACTGGGTAGATACGCAGTATTTT. Protein: CASSQDWVDTQYF.